Listed below are T cell receptor beta chains from one sample, sequenced in a study of T cells in Graves' hyperthyroidism and ophthalmopathy. MiXCR, applied by TCRdb to the multiplex PCR reads, yields one record per CDR3 protein. The sample includes approximately 25,000 distinct CDR3 sequences, over 35% seen only once; the top ten take approximately 10%. The specimen sequenced was blood. The receptors were gathered from a woman in her twenties or thirties with Graves' hyperthyroidism. Both conserved end residues are trimmed from each CDR3. The order of the fields is clone size, V gene, J gene, CDR3 protein. Rows may omit the clone size; those that give it use once, few, many or a size class.

many	TRBV2	TRBJ1-6	ASSAIGTGANSPLH
many	TRBV2	TRBJ2-5	ASSTSTRTSVGKQETQY
many	TRBV2	TRBJ1-1	ASSNRGMGTEAF
-	TRBV20-1	TRBJ2-7	SVSRAGVDTGTGPSEQY
-	TRBV19	TRBJ2-7	ASSTASGRDEQY
-	TRBV19	TRBJ2-5	ASSIHSNQPQY
-	TRBV29-1	TRBJ2-5	SSEGGLAGSWETQY
many	TRBV5-1	TRBJ2-2	ASSLDSLTGELF
-	TRBV6-6	TRBJ2-3	ASSYLTSTDTQY
few	TRBV7-6	TRBJ2-7	ASSSSTGAGEQY
many	TRBV5-6	TRBJ2-7	ASSSRTARLEQY
many	TRBV6-5	TRBJ1-2	ASSHQGGVHYGYT
-	TRBV19	TRBJ2-2	ASSSGELF
-	TRBV10-1	TRBJ1-2	ASSESDSYGYT
many	TRBV14	TRBJ2-3	ASSQQFTGTDTQY
-	TRBV20-1	TRBJ2-7	RPPGLADSYEQY
-	TRBV7-8	TRBJ1-1	ACGSETGGNPQAF
-	TRBV20-1	TRBJ2-1	SAFSGTSGGNEQF
-	TRBV19	TRBJ2-1	ASNKASGSPGEQF
many	TRBV20-1	TRBJ2-1	SARANLGQGEGDEQF
many	TRBV6-1	TRBJ2-2	ASRSGLAHTGELF
many	TRBV7-3	TRBJ2-4	ASSSTEGTKNIQY
many	TRBV12-3/TRBV12-4	TRBJ2-3	ASSPRDRGPDTQY
few	TRBV27	TRBJ2-7	ASSFLGTGGSYEQY
many	TRBV20-1	TRBJ2-6	SAREAISGANVLT
medium-sized	TRBV7-8	TRBJ2-7	ASSPTWGGEQY
-	TRBV5-5	TRBJ2-7	ASGQNPGQGVEQY
many	TRBV20-1	TRBJ1-1	SARVQGLTNTEAF
once	TRBV10-2	TRBJ1-3	ASSGHSGRSVY
many	TRBV4-2	TRBJ1-1	ASSQEVTDAEAF
-	TRBV5-1	TRBJ1-3	DSKRTDGWNTIY
-	TRBV2	TRBJ2-7	ASSLEGTQGSYEQY
many	TRBV30	TRBJ1-5	AWSVGGAWQPQH
medium-sized	TRBV9	TRBJ2-1	ASSVGTSGTDEQF
many	TRBV28	TRBJ1-6	ASSLPGDSPLH
many	TRBV11-2	TRBJ1-1	ASSLAPVSNTEAF
many	TRBV11-2	TRBJ2-5	ASSSGETQY
medium-sized	TRBV29-1	TRBJ2-7	SVGGLAYTYEQY
-	TRBV2	TRBJ1-2	ASSVNFYGYT
many	TRBV13	TRBJ2-7	ASTVWGEYEQY
-	TRBV7-2	TRBJ1-5	ASSLMGGHQPQH
many	TRBV3-1	TRBJ2-5	ASSRELETQY
many	TRBV7-9	TRBJ1-1	ASSLGIGRTEAF
many	TRBV6-1	TRBJ1-1	AGRRERDTEAF
many	TRBV15	TRBJ2-4	ATSRAAGGSKNIQY
-	TRBV10-1	TRBJ2-2	ASSSQHNTGELF
-	TRBV7-6	TRBJ2-1	ASSRLGQGIYNEQF
-	TRBV6-6	TRBJ1-1	ASVRGGPTEAF
many	TRBV7-9	TRBJ2-2	ASSWGLATGTGELF
many	TRBV5-1	TRBJ2-6	ASSLESGANVLT
-	TRBV25-1	TRBJ1-6	ASSGGFSSYNSPLH
-	TRBV12-5	TRBJ2-7	ASGLKQGGRGEQY
many	TRBV30	TRBJ2-7	AWRGHTGAYEQY
-	TRBV7-8	TRBJ2-1	ASSLTYRGILNEQF
-	TRBV6-5	TRBJ2-6	TSSNDRAGANVLT
-	TRBV2	TRBJ2-2	ASSASRPNTGELF
many	TRBV12-3/TRBV12-4	TRBJ2-3	ASGGLAAGTDTQY
-	TRBV20-1	TRBJ2-6	SARALPRGGAYVLA
-	TRBV2	TRBJ1-2	ASSGTGGFDGGYT
once	TRBV20-1	TRBJ2-5	SALGPSIQY